Sequencing of this T cell receptor (beta chain) was carried out in a study of T cells in Graves' hyperthyroidism and ophthalmopathy. Amplification targeted TCR beta CDR3 regions from RNA transcripts. A first-round RT-PCR of the TCR CDR3 used the HTBI primer set. TCRdb independently ran MiXCR on the multiplex PCR reads; one entry per CDR3 protein. The sample yields hundreds of thousands of distinct CDR3 sequences, 46% seen once. Trimming cost V 2 bases and J 5 bases; bases outside gene matches: 12. CDR3 length: 17 amino acids. The germline V gene has CDR1 LNHNV and CDR2 YYDKDF (reference sequence). These patients, aged 18 to 65, had recently diagnosed hyperthyroidism lasting under 2 months. Diagnoses used clinical symptoms, serum thyroxine and TRAb, thyroid ultrasound and orbital computed tomography.

This chain links TRBV15 with TRBJ1-5, with 7 nucleotides matching TRBD1. Sequences were obtained from peripheral blood or thyroid tissue (not recorded which). This clonotype was obtained from a woman younger than 35 with Graves' hyperthyroidism. CDR3 in amino acids: CATSRPRTGVGDQPQHF. CDR3 coding DNA: TGTGCCACCAGCAGACCCCGGACAGGAGTTGGCGATCAGCCCCAGCATTTT.